A selection of T cell receptor beta chains follows, all from one sample in a study of blood T cell repertoires in COVID-19. Clones were sequenced by immunoSEQ multiplex PCR, and TCRdb holds only the in-frame ones, with some missing. This repertoire shows about 670,000 clones, 80% to 90% found once; its top ten account for about 0.26%. Sequenced: peripheral blood. The receptors come from a woman aged 18-30 years with acute or convalescent COVID-19. CDR3s include the opening cysteine and the closing phenylalanine or tryptophan. Size tells how often a clone was seen (once, few, many) or the class of an expanded clone, and some rows leave it out.

j_call v_call clone_size cdr3_aa
TRBJ2-5 TRBV11-3 - CASSPTSAGVGETQYF
TRBJ2-7 TRBV5-4 - CASSSDYEQYF
TRBJ2-7 TRBV24-1 - CATMGQGRNEQYF
TRBJ1-1 TRBV7-2 - CASSLQGAVTEAFF
TRBJ2-1 TRBV4-1 - CASSDPPGQSYNEQFF
TRBJ1-2 TRBV5-5 - CASSSTGTGNTF
TRBJ1-2 TRBV5-1 - CASSPGEANYGYTF
TRBJ1-1 TRBV28 - CASSLGDRVLTEAFF
TRBJ1-5 TRBV7-4 - CASSFTGRQPQHF
TRBJ2-1 TRBV12-5 - CASSSRTSGGRDEQFF
TRBJ2-7 TRBV18 - CASSYSQAANSYEQYF
TRBJ2-1 TRBV6-6 - CASAGTASTYNEQFF
TRBJ2-7 TRBV6-2/TRBV6-3 - CASSREPGEQYF
TRBJ2-7 TRBV19 - CASSAGTGRTYEQYF
TRBJ1-2 TRBV5-6 few CASSFDVGQGRYGYTF